Presented here are 25 T cell receptor beta chains from one specimen sequenced in a study of Ad26.COV2.S vaccination and SARS-CoV-2 variants. TCRdb's table, derived via immunoSEQ multiplex PCR, lists solely in-frame clones and lacks some. The repertoire includes about 350,000 clones, 90% to 95% of them detected once, and 3.9% sits in the top ten. The sample was peripheral blood, taken after recovery from COVID-19. These receptors were obtained from a human donor who had recovered from COVID-19.

The chain has TRBV11-2 and TRBJ1-2; D is possibly TRBD1 (5 bases). The CDR3 sequence is 13 residues long. Germline loops: CDR1 SGHAT, CDR2 FQNNGV. With 2 bases removed from V and 7 bases from J, the gap between germline ends came to 11 bases. The CDR3 DNA sequence: TGTGCCAGCAGCTTAAAGGGGAGTCTTGGCTACACCTTC. This sequence encodes CASSLKGSLGYTF.

The chain recombines TRBV3-1 (or the pseudogene TRBV3-2) with TRBJ2-1; 7 nucleotides align to TRBD1. V was clipped by 3 bases and J by 7 bases; unmatched bases: 12. The CDR3 totals 16 residues. The germline gives CDR1 LGHDT, CDR2 YNNKEL (reference sequence). The CDR3 region is CASSQKDRALGNEQFF. The CDR3 DNA sequence: TGTGCCAGCAGCCAGAAAGACAGGGCGCTGGGGAATGAGCAGTTCTTC.

V and J are TRBV4-3 and TRBJ2-2; 10 positions agree with TRBD2. Germline assignment: CDR1 LGHNA and CDR2 YSLEER. The CDR3 spans 15 residues. V lost 0 bases and J lost 8; bases outside the gene matches: 3. CDR3 in DNA: TGCGCCAGCAGCCAAGAGTTAGCGGGGGGTGGGGAGCTGTTTTTT. Protein product: CASSQELAGGGELFF.

V gene TRBV9 combines with J gene TRBJ1-2, with D possibly TRBD1 on 5 matching bases. The CDR3 loop spans 12 amino acids. Between the trimmed V and J ends, which lost 4 bases and 5 bases, there was a span of 9 bases. Germline V gene data show CDR1 as SGDLS and CDR2 as YYNGEE. The CDR3 loop is CASSSGPYGYTF. CDR3 DNA: TGTGCCAGCAGCTCAGGGCCTTATGGCTACACCTTC.

The chain employs TRBV5-1 and TRBJ1-1; 8 positions match TRBD1. From germline, CDR1 is SGHRS and CDR2 YFSETQ. The CDR3 spans 14 residues. Trimming removed 7 bases from V and 0 bases from J; junction bases left unmatched: 5. The CDR3 nucleotides read TGCGCCAGCCGACAGGGGAAGATGAACACTGAAGCTTTCTTT. It codes for CASRQGKMNTEAFF.

This chain uses TRBV7-9 with TRBJ2-7; 8 nucleotides align to TRBD2. The trim removed 2 bases at V and 0 bases at J, leaving 6 bases unmatched. The CDR3 runs 16 residues. Germline V gives CDR1 SEHNR, CDR2 FQNEAQ (reference sequence). The CDR3 reads CASSLQSGGYSYEQYF. The DNA of the CDR3 is TGTGCCAGCAGCTTACAAAGCGGGGGTTACTCCTACGAGCAGTACTTC.

This chain connects TRBV3-1 (or the pseudogene TRBV3-2) to TRBJ2-3; 7 bases are shared with TRBD2. CDR1 and CDR2 from the germline V gene are LGHDT and YNNKEL (reference sequence). The V and J ends lost 2 bases and 1 base, in that order; junction bases with no gene match: 3. The CDR3 extends over 15 amino acids. CDR3 protein: CASSQTAGGTDTQYF. As DNA, the CDR3 is TGTGCCAGCAGCCAAACTGCGGGGGGCACAGATACGCAGTATTTT.

The chain employs TRBV18 and TRBJ2-5; D unresolved. The CDR3 is 12 amino acids. The V end lost 3 bases, the J end lost 2 bases, and 4 bases lay between the germline ends. Germline assignment: CDR1 KGHSH and CDR2 LQKENI. The CDR3 nucleotides are TGTGCCAGCTCACCTATACAAGAGACCCAGTACTTC. Translating gives CASSPIQETQYF.

The rearrangement joins TRBV9 to TRBJ2-7, with 9 bases aligning to TRBD1. Germline values: CDR1 SGDLS, CDR2 YYNGEE. The ends lost 0 bases at V and 6 bases at J; junction bases unmatched: 1. This CDR3 spans 13 amino acids. CDR3 amino acids: CASSVVDRGEQYF. The CDR3 DNA is TGTGCCAGCAGCGTAGTGGACAGGGGCGAGCAGTACTTC.

This chain connects TRBV4-1 to TRBJ1-1; D unresolved. V was cut by 1 base and J by 8 bases, with 8 bases left in between. Germline loops: CDR1 MGHRA, CDR2 YSYEKL. This CDR3 spans 12 amino acids. CDR3: CASSQGKREAFF. CDR3 in DNA: TGCGCCAGCAGCCAAGGGAAGCGGGAAGCTTTCTTT.

This chain joins TRBV10-2 and TRBJ1-4; no firm D call. The V and J ends lost 3 bases and 4 bases respectively, with 3 bases between them. CDR1 WSHSY and CDR2 SAAADI come from the germline V gene. This CDR3 has 12 residues. The CDR3 reads CASSESNEKLFF. CDR3 sequence (DNA): TGCGCCAGCAGTGAAAGTAATGAAAAACTGTTTTTT.

The genes are TRBV6-6 and TRBJ1-6, with 7 bases aligning to TRBD1. The CDR3 runs to 13 residues. Germline trimming cut 10 bases from V and 5 bases from J; bases unmatched to any gene: 5. Germline V gives CDR1 MNHNY, CDR2 SVGAGI (reference sequence). The CDR3 reads CATIQGNNSPLHF. CDR3 in DNA: TGTGCCACAATACAGGGGAATAATTCACCCCTCCACTTT.

The genes are TRBV18 and TRBJ2-7, with D hard to call. CDR3 size: 15 residues. Per the germline V gene, CDR1 is KGHSH and CDR2 is LQKENI. V lost 2 bases to trimming and J lost 7 bases, with 18 bases between them. CDR3 protein: CASSPEEKVAWEQYF. As DNA, the CDR3 is TGTGCCAGCTCACCAGAGGAGAAGGTCGCATGGGAGCAGTACTTC.

This chain joins TRBV7-8 and TRBJ1-1; D is unclear. V was pared by 5 bases and J by 1 base, with 11 bases between. Germline V CDR1 and CDR2: SGHVS, FQNEAQ. The CDR3 spans 14 residues. CDR3 loop: CASSGGTQNTEAFF. The CDR3 DNA reads as TGTGCCAGCAGCGGAGGAACACAGAACACTGAAGCTTTCTTT. The full variable domain, in which reference TRBV7-8 and TRBJ1-1 provide the parts outside the CDR3, is GAGVSQSPRYKVAKRGQDVALRCDPISGHVSLFWYQQALGQGPEFLTYFQNEAQLDKSGLPSDRFFAERPEGSVSTLKIQRTQQEDSAVYLCASSGGTQNTEAFFGQGTRLTVV.

This clone was seen only once. The chain is built from TRBV2 and TRBJ2-7; D may be TRBD1 or TRBD2 (5 bases each). This CDR3 has 13 amino acids. Trimming shortened V by 10 bases and J by 1 base, and 14 bases separated the two germline ends. Looked up from germline, CDR1 is SNHLY and CDR2 is FYNNEI. Here the CDR3 DNA reads TGTGCCACCGGAGCCGGGGCTTCCTACGAGCAGTACTTC. Translation gives CATGAGASYEQYF. The full variable domain, its missing parts supplied by reference TRBV2 and TRBJ2-7, is EPEVTQTPSHQVTQMGQEVILRCVPISNHLYFYWYRQILGQKVEFLVSFYNNEISEKSEIFDDQFSVERPDGSNFTLKIRSTKLEDSAMYFCATGAGASYEQYFGPGTRLTVT.

The V call is TRBV6-6, the J call TRBJ1-2; D not certain. CDR1 and CDR2 (germline): MNHNY, SVGAGI (reference sequence). This CDR3 region has 10 residues. V was shortened by 8 bases and J by 7 bases, with 8 bases between the two germline ends. This chain's CDR3 is CASLDGGYTF. CDR3 sequence (DNA): TGTGCCAGCCTGGACGGTGGCTACACCTTC.

The chain links TRBV7-9 to TRBJ1-6; D might be TRBD1 (6 bases). Germline CDR1 reads SEHNR; CDR2 reads FQNEAQ (reference sequence). The CDR3 has 16 residues. Trimming pared 3 bases from V and 0 bases from J, leaving 9 bases between. The CDR3 DNA follows: TGTGCCAGCAGCTTCGACAGGCACTCCTATAATTCACCCCTCCACTTT. This sequence encodes CASSFDRHSYNSPLHF.

This clone has only one observation. The V gene is TRBV5-4, the J gene TRBJ1-1; D gene ambiguous. The V end was cut by 4 bases, the J end by 1 base, with 14 bases between. The CDR3 loop spans 15 amino acids. Germline values: CDR1 SGHNT, CDR2 YYREEE (reference sequence). The CDR3 region is CASSPPLGGNTEAFF. CDR3 sequence (DNA): TGTGCCAGCAGCCCGCCGCTTGGAGGGAACACTGAAGCTTTCTTT.

The chain uses TRBV27 and TRBJ2-3; 14 bases map to TRBD2. Losses at the gene ends were 1 base for V and 6 bases for J; bases not matched to a gene: 0. The length of the CDR3 is 15 residues. Germline V gene data show CDR1 as MNHEY and CDR2 as SMNVEV (reference sequence). CDR3 in amino acids: CASSLWTSGGDTQYF. The CDR3 region has the DNA TGTGCCAGCAGTTTATGGACTAGCGGGGGGGATACGCAGTATTTT.

The V call is TRBV2, the J call TRBJ1-1; D remains ambiguous. V was cut by 8 bases and J by 4 bases, with 17 bases left in between. The CDR3 has 14 residues. Germline-derived CDR1 and CDR2 are SNHLY and FYNNEI. CDR3 nucleotide sequence: TGTGCCAGCGAACTGCAGGTTGAGGGCACTGAAGCTTTCTTT. Its protein is CASELQVEGTEAFF.

The J gene is TRBJ2-7, the V gene TRBV13; no clear D gene. The germline V and J ends were trimmed by 2 bases and 6 bases, with 5 bases remaining between them. This CDR3 is built from 11 residues. CDR1 and CDR2 from the germline V gene are PRHDT and FYEKMQ (reference sequence). CDR3 in amino acids: CASSLRGEQYF. The CDR3, as DNA: TGTGCCAGCAGCTTAAGAGGCGAGCAGTACTTC.

The gene calls are TRBV28 and TRBJ1-5, with 8 nucleotides matching TRBD1. The CDR3 runs 15 residues. Germline loops: CDR1 MDHEN, CDR2 SYDVKM. After removal of 7 bases from V and 6 bases from J, the junction contained 11 bases not matched to a gene. DNA of the CDR3: TGTGCCAGCACTCCAAGTACAGGGGGGAGTCAGCCCCAGCATTTT. It codes for CASTPSTGGSQPQHF.

This chain links TRBV11-3 with TRBJ2-2; D is possibly TRBD2 (7 bases). Germline-derived CDR1 and CDR2 are SGHNT and YENEEA. Deletions cut 4 bases from V and 6 bases from J, with 18 bases between. This CDR3 spans 16 amino acids. CDR3 protein: CASSSLVGGAAGELFF. Written as DNA, the CDR3 is TGTGCCAGCAGCTCCCTAGTAGGGGGGGCGGCCGGGGAGCTGTTTTTT.

The V and J genes are TRBV11-3 and TRBJ2-3; no clear D. V was cut by 2 bases and J by 2 bases, with 8 bases left in between. The CDR3 sequence is 14 residues long. Germline values: CDR1 SGHNT, CDR2 YENEEA. CDR3 nucleotide sequence: TGTGCCAGCAGCTTAAATACAGACACAGATACGCAGTATTTT. Amino acid sequence: CASSLNTDTDTQYF. The full variable domain, its missing parts supplied by reference TRBV11-3 and TRBJ2-3, is EAGVVQSPRYKIIEKKQPVAFWCNPISGHNTLYWYLQNLGQGPELLIRYENEEAVDDSQLPKDRFSAERLKGVDSTLKIQPAELGDSAVYLCASSLNTDTDTQYFGPGTRLTVL.

CDR3 amino acids: CASRLPGGRLTLNTEAFF. The CDR3 nucleotides read TGTGCCAGCAGACTGCCCGGGGGAAGATTAACCTTGAACACTGAAGCTTTCTTT. J is TRBJ1-1 and V is TRBV3-1 (or the pseudogene TRBV3-2); D may be TRBD1 (5 bases). This CDR3 comprises 18 residues. Looked up from germline, CDR1 is LGHDT and CDR2 is YNNKEL (reference sequence). The ends were cut back, 6 bases at V and 0 bases at J, with 23 bases in the middle.